A single sample is the source of the 26 T cell receptor beta chains below, sequenced in a study of blood T cell repertoires in COVID-19. Data came from immunoSEQ multiplex PCR; TCRdb stores just in-frame clones and leaves some out. The sample holds roughly 200,000 clones, approximately 90% seen once. Sequencing input: peripheral blood. Receptors were obtained from a man in his forties with active or convalescent COVID-19.

The rearrangement links TRBV19 to TRBJ1-2; D call uncertain. V shed 7 bases and J shed 6 bases, with 15 bases lying between them. The CDR3 spans 13 residues. Germline V gene lookup returns CDR1 LNHDA and CDR2 SQIVND (reference sequence). This CDR3 is CASIDRSGNGYTF. CDR3 sequence (DNA): TGTGCCAGTATCGATAGATCGGGAAATGGCTACACCTTC.

The rearrangement links TRBV11-3 to TRBJ1-1; D might be TRBD1 (6 bases). Germline assignment: CDR1 SGHNT and CDR2 YENEEA. Trimming pared 2 bases from V and 5 bases from J, leaving 24 bases between. The CDR3 runs 18 residues. The CDR3 is CASSLSQGTPRLRTEAFF. The CDR3 DNA follows: TGTGCCAGCAGCTTATCACAGGGTACCCCCCGATTGAGGACTGAAGCTTTCTTT.

The chain joins TRBV3-1 (or the pseudogene TRBV3-2) to TRBJ1-1; D unclear. The CDR3 consists of 13 residues. Germline lookup yields CDR1 LGHDT and CDR2 YNNKEL (reference sequence). Trimming shortened V by 2 bases and J by 0 bases, and 4 bases separated the two germline ends. The CDR3 nucleotides are TGTGCCAGCAGCCAAAAGCTGAACACTGAAGCTTTCTTT. It yields the protein CASSQKLNTEAFF.

V is TRBV30 and J is TRBJ1-2; tentative D call: TRBD1 (5 bases). CDR3 size: 15 residues. V was pared by 1 base and J by 0 bases, with 12 bases between. Germline assignment: CDR1 GTSNPN and CDR2 SVGIG (reference sequence). In nucleotides, the CDR3 is TGTGCCTGGAGTGACCGACAGAGAGCTAACTATGGCTACACCTTC. Its translation is CAWSDRQRANYGYTF. The whole variable domain, remainder taken from reference TRBV30 and TRBJ1-2, is SQTIHQWPATLVQPVGSPLSLECTVEGTSNPNLYWYRQAAGRGLQLLFYSVGIGQISSEVPQNLSASRPQDRQFILSSKKLLLSDSGFYLCAWSDRQRANYGYTFGSGTRLTVV.

The chain combines TRBV18 with TRBJ1-5; the D gene is possibly TRBD1 (6 bases). This CDR3 contains 15 residues. Trimming pared 5 bases from V and 6 bases from J, leaving 17 bases between. Looked up from germline, CDR1 is KGHSH and CDR2 is LQKENI. DNA for the CDR3: TGTGCCAGCTCAGCAAGAACAGGGAGCGCTCAGCCCCAGCATTTT. As protein: CASSARTGSAQPQHF. Complete variable domain (other parts from reference TRBV18 and TRBJ1-5): NAGVMQNPRHLVRRRGQEARLRCSPMKGHSHVYWYRQLPEEGLKFMVYLQKENIIDESGMPKERFSAEFPKEGPSILRIQQVVRGDSAAYFCASSARTGSAQPQHFGDGTRLSIL.

V and J are TRBV28 and TRBJ1-3; 7 nucleotides agree with TRBD1. Germline V gene lookup returns CDR1 MDHEN and CDR2 SYDVKM. The CDR3 is 17 amino acids. Trimming cost V 5 bases and J 0 bases; bases outside gene matches: 10. Here the CDR3 DNA reads TGTGCCAGCAGTACCGGGGTGGGACAGCACTCTGGAAACACCATATATTTT. This gives the protein CASSTGVGQHSGNTIYF.

DNA for the CDR3: TGTGCCACCAGTGATTTCTCGGGGACAGGGTCAGGGTATGGCTACACCTTC. Translating it yields CATSDFSGTGSGYGYTF. The chain couples TRBV24-1 to TRBJ1-2, with TRBD1 matching over 9 bases. Germline V gene data show CDR1 as KGHDR and CDR2 as SFDVKD. CDR3 size: 17 residues. J was trimmed by 5 bases and V by 1 base; bases with no gene match: 10.

V is TRBV5-8 and J is TRBJ1-1; perhaps TRBD1 as D (5 bases). V was trimmed by 1 base and J by 6 bases, leaving 10 bases between them. CDR1 is SGHTS and CDR2 is YDEGEE in the germline V gene. The CDR3 contains 13 residues. CDR3 sequence (DNA): TGTGCCAGCAGCTTGTCGGGACTACCTGAAGCTTTCTTT. Translation gives CASSLSGLPEAFF.

The V and J genes are TRBV28 and TRBJ1-2; D might be TRBD1 (5 bases). With 7 bases removed from V and 8 bases from J, the gap between germline ends came to 17 bases. The germline V gene encodes CDR1 MDHEN and CDR2 SYDVKM. There are 13 residues in the CDR3. The CDR3 is CASTGGSDWGYTF. CDR3 DNA: TGTGCCAGCACGGGGGGGTCGGATTGGGGCTACACCTTC.

The chain carries TRBV19 and TRBJ2-7, with 7 nucleotides matching TRBD1. The germline gives CDR1 LNHDA, CDR2 SQIVND (reference sequence). This CDR3 comprises 12 residues. V was pared by 10 bases and J by 2 bases, with 5 bases of the junction left unmatched. CDR3: CATATGAYEQYF. Written as DNA, the CDR3 is TGTGCCACCGCTACAGGGGCCTACGAGCAGTACTTC.

In its sample, this clone was seen once. The rearrangement uses TRBV12-5 and TRBJ2-7, with 9 bases fitting TRBD1. Per the germline V gene, CDR1 is LGHNT and CDR2 is FRNRAP. V shed 5 bases, J shed 5 bases, and the junction held 13 bases outside the gene matches. The CDR3 runs 16 residues. CDR3 coding DNA: TGTGCTAGTGGTCCATGGACAGGGGCAGTTCCCCACGAGCAGTACTTC. Translating it yields CASGPWTGAVPHEQYF.

The V call is TRBV6-5, the J call TRBJ2-2; possibly TRBD1 for D (6 bases). Per the germline V gene, CDR1 is MNHEY and CDR2 is SVGAGI. The CDR3 loop spans 15 amino acids. Trimming removed 6 bases at V and 1 base at J, with 12 bases between. The CDR3 is CASRAGTLNTGELFF. The CDR3 nucleotides read TGTGCCAGCAGGGCCGGGACATTGAACACCGGGGAGCTGTTTTTT.

A remark on this clone: A much larger clone is a single base away; this may be a read error. This chain links TRBV3-1 (or the pseudogene TRBV3-2) with TRBJ2-1; TRBD2 might be the D (7 bases). The CDR3 has 14 amino acids. Germline CDR1 and CDR2: LGHDT and YNNKEL (reference sequence). CDR3 in amino acids: CASRQGGGFNEQFF. DNA of the CDR3: TGTGCCAGCAGACAAGGCGGGGGCTTCAATGAGCAGTTCTTC.

The rearrangement uses TRBV5-1 and TRBJ1-1; TRBD1 is a possible D gene (6 bases). V lost 5 bases and J 1 base, leaving 12 bases between the germline ends. The germline V gene has CDR1 SGHRS and CDR2 YFSETQ. The CDR3 length is 14 residues. The chain's CDR3 is CASRLIQGNTEAFF. The DNA of the CDR3 is TGCGCCAGCAGATTGATACAGGGGAACACTGAAGCTTTCTTT.

The chain has TRBV19 and TRBJ1-6, with D possibly TRBD1 on 6 matching bases. The CDR3 runs to 14 residues. Germline V lookup: CDR1 LNHDA, CDR2 SQIVND (reference sequence). Trimming removed 6 bases from V and 6 bases from J, with 12 bases in between. The CDR3 is CASSNREVNSPLHF. The CDR3 nucleotides read TGTGCCAGTAGCAACAGGGAAGTTAATTCACCCCTCCACTTT. The full variable domain, its missing parts supplied by reference TRBV19 and TRBJ1-6, is DGGITQSPKYLFRKEGQNVTLSCEQNLNHDAMYWYRQDPGQGLRLIYYSQIVNDFQKGDIAEGYSVSREKKESFPLTVTSAQKNPTAFYLCASSNREVNSPLHFGNGTRLTVT.

This clone was seen once. The J gene is TRBJ1-6, the V gene TRBV28; TRBD1 might be the D (5 bases). Germline V gene lookup returns CDR1 MDHEN and CDR2 SYDVKM. CDR3 length: 17 amino acids. Trimming removed 3 bases at V and 0 bases at J, with 12 bases between. CDR3 sequence reads: CASSFGAGSSYNSPLHF. The CDR3 nucleotides read TGTGCCAGCAGTTTTGGGGCAGGCAGCTCCTATAATTCACCCCTCCACTTT. Based on the CDR3 plus reference TRBV28 and TRBJ1-6, the full variable domain is DVKVTQSSRYLVKRTGEKVFLECVQDMDHENMFWYRQDPGLGLRLIYFSYDVKMKEKGDIPEGYSVSREKKERFSLILESASTNQTSMYLCASSFGAGSSYNSPLHFGNGTRLTVT.

This clone was seen just once. The chain combines TRBV2 with TRBJ1-5; 8 nucleotides match TRBD1. This CDR3 comprises 17 residues. Germline V gives CDR1 SNHLY, CDR2 FYNNEI. V gave up 6 bases and J gave up 2 bases; unmatched junction bases: 12. The CDR3 is CASRDGTGGSGNQPQHF. As DNA, the CDR3 is TGTGCCAGCAGAGACGGGACAGGAGGGAGCGGCAATCAGCCCCAGCATTTT.

This chain joins TRBV27 and TRBJ2-7; possible D gene TRBD2, 6 bases. CDR1 is MNHEY, CDR2 SMNVEV, per germline (reference sequence). The CDR3 has 13 residues. V lost 5 bases and J lost 7, with 15 bases in between. CDR3 nucleotide sequence: TGTGCCAGCAGTGATGGACTTGGAGGGGAGCAGTACTTC. It specifies CASSDGLGGEQYF.

This clone appeared once. The rearrangement uses TRBV27 and TRBJ2-1, with TRBD1 matching 9 bases. Germline assignment: CDR1 MNHEY and CDR2 SMNVEV (reference sequence). The J segment lost 2 bases and the V segment lost 5 bases, leaving 7 bases of the junction unmatched. The length of the CDR3 is 16 residues. This chain's CDR3 is CASSPTGGVAYNEQFF. DNA of the CDR3: TGTGCCAGCAGTCCTACAGGGGGCGTCGCCTACAATGAGCAGTTCTTC.

The V and J genes are TRBV7-2 and TRBJ1-5, with 8 bases lining up with TRBD1. There are 15 residues in the CDR3. V shed 5 bases, J shed 9 bases, and the junction held 12 bases outside the gene matches. Germline V gives CDR1 SGHTA, CDR2 FQGNSA. This CDR3 reads CASSLLTGESSPQHF. The CDR3, as DNA: TGTGCCAGCAGCCTATTGACAGGGGAATCTTCGCCCCAGCATTTT.

This chain uses TRBV18 with TRBJ2-7, with D possibly matching TRBD1 (6 bases). From germline, CDR1 is KGHSH and CDR2 LQKENI. CDR3 length equals 11 residues. Trimming removed 6 bases at V and 7 bases at J, with 10 bases between. The CDR3 DNA follows: TGTGCCAGCTCTGGACAGCGGGAGCAGTACTTC. Protein: CASSGQREQYF.

As DNA, the CDR3 is TGTGCCAGCAGTTCCTACGATCAGCCCCAGCATTTT. It codes for CASSSYDQPQHF. V gene TRBV12-3 or TRBV12-4 combines with J gene TRBJ1-5; D unresolved. The ends were cut back, 4 bases at V and 5 bases at J, with 6 bases in the middle. The CDR3 has 12 residues.

The gene calls are TRBV2 and TRBJ1-3, with TRBD1 as a possible D gene (6 bases). This CDR3 is built from 18 residues. Per the germline V gene, CDR1 is SNHLY and CDR2 is FYNNEI. V was trimmed by 5 bases and J by 0 bases, leaving 20 bases between them. The CDR3 nucleotides are TGTGCCAGCAGTCCCCGACCAAGGACAGAGAACTCTGGAAACACCATATATTTT. Its protein is CASSPRPRTENSGNTIYF.

The chain recombines TRBV19 with TRBJ2-1; 13 positions agree with TRBD2. This CDR3 contains 15 residues. V trimming: 5 bases; J trimming: 9 bases; junction bases outside the gene matches: 7. Germline V gene data show CDR1 as LNHDA and CDR2 as SQIVND (reference sequence). The CDR3 DNA is TGTGCCAGTAGTCACGGGACTAGCGGGATCAGTGAGCAGTTCTTC. Its protein is CASSHGTSGISEQFF. Based on the CDR3 plus reference TRBV19 and TRBJ2-1, the full variable domain is DGGITQSPKYLFRKEGQNVTLSCEQNLNHDAMYWYRQDPGQGLRLIYYSQIVNDFQKGDIAEGYSVSREKKESFPLTVTSAQKNPTAFYLCASSHGTSGISEQFFGPGTRLTVL.

The chain carries TRBV5-1 and TRBJ2-5; 9 nucleotides match TRBD1. This CDR3 contains 15 residues. Unmatched junction bases numbered 9, after V lost 4 bases and J lost 5 bases. The V gene's germline CDR1 is SGHRS and CDR2 YFSETQ. The CDR3 reads CASSIDGTGFETQYF. The CDR3 coding sequence is TGCGCCAGCAGCATAGACGGGACAGGGTTTGAGACCCAGTACTTC. The full variable domain, its missing parts supplied by reference TRBV5-1 and TRBJ2-5, is KAGVTQTPRYLIKTRGQQVTLSCSPISGHRSVSWYQQTPGQGLQFLFEYFSETQRNKGNFPGRFSGRQFSNSRSEMNVSTLELGDSALYLCASSIDGTGFETQYFGPGTRLLVL.

The V call is TRBV4-1, the J call TRBJ2-7; 7 nucleotides match TRBD1. The J segment lost 0 bases and the V segment lost 4 bases, leaving 6 bases of the junction unmatched. This CDR3 has 15 amino acids. Germline V gives CDR1 MGHRA, CDR2 YSYEKL. In nucleotides, the CDR3 is TGCGCCAGCAGCCTATCCGACAGGGCCTCCTACGAGCAGTACTTC. Residues: CASSLSDRASYEQYF.